The sequence of this T cell receptor beta chain was determined in a study of regulatory T cells in long-lasting Graves disease. Study-wide findings and caveats: A greater number of public clonotypes (roughly 2,700) was shared by persistent patients than by new patients (about 890). Blood alone, not thyroid tissue, was studied.

In its sample, this clonotype was seen many times. The antigen is unknown. Library construction for TCR beta used iRepertoire HTBI primers and Arm-PCR of CDR3 regions. The authors' processing: Detected in the samples were 55 to 65 TRBV and over twelve TRBJ segments. MiXCR was run by TCRdb on the multiplex PCR reads, yielding one entry per CDR3 protein. In this record, the V and J calls reflect TCRdb's handling and not the investigators' own analysis. This table has 530,000 or so distinct CDR3 sequences, around an eighth appearing once. Time point defined: newly diagnosed GD, antithyroid drugs for less than 3 months. From RNA extracted from PBMCs, the TCR library was made. In addition, the sample was reused for a study of T cells in Graves' hyperthyroidism and ophthalmopathy.

This receptor was taken from a man aged 30-40 years with Graves disease. The starting material was peripheral blood mononuclear cells (PBMCs), obtained at new diagnosis, from a patient treated with antithyroid drugs.

Here the CDR3 DNA reads TGTGCCAGCAGTACAGACGGGACTAGCGCCGAGCAGTACTTC. Protein: CASSTDGTSAEQYF. The chain uses TRBV12-3 or TRBV12-4 and TRBJ2-7; 10 nucleotides line up with TRBD2. The CDR3 totals 14 residues. V shed 5 bases, J shed 6 bases, and the junction held 7 bases outside the gene matches.